Sequencing of this T cell receptor beta chain was carried out in a study of T cell clonotyping in hematopoietic cell transplantation. Points on this clone: Its target is not known.

Repertoires were generated with immunoSEQ multiplex PCR, while TCRdb's copy carries only in-frame clones and drops some. The sample comprises several thousand clones, 65% to 85% of which are singletons, and 27% rests with the top ten. General study results and limits: Higher Inverse Simpson Index values in graft donor and pretransplant recipient predicted broader posttransplant TCR diversity.

CDR3 length: 14 residues. Trimming left V 4 bases short and J 4 bases short, with 14 bases between. Germline-derived CDR1 and CDR2 are SGDLS and YYNGEE. This clonotype was sampled from a female patient aged 50-59 years who had an allogeneic stem cell transplant from an unrelated donor, so the T cells may come from the graft donor. Some clones in this sample may be carry-over from other donors' samples. The chain combines TRBV9 with TRBJ1-1, with D unresolved. The sequences come from peripheral blood mononuclear cells, collected 100 days after allogeneic stem cell transplant. This CDR3 reads CASSLLSMGTEAFF. The DNA of the CDR3 is TGTGCCAGCAGCCTGTTGTCCATGGGCACTGAAGCTTTCTTT.